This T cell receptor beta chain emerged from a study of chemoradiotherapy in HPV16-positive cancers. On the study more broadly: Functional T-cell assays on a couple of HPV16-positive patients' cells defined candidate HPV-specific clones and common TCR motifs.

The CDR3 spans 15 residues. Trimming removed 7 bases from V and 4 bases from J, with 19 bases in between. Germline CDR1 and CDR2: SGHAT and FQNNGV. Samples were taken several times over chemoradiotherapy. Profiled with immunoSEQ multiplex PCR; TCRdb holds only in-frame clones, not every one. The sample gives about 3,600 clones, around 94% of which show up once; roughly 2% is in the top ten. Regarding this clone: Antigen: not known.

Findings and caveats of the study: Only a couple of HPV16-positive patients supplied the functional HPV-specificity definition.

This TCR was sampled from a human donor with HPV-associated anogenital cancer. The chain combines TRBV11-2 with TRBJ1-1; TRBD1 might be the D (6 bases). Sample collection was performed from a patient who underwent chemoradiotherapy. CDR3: CASTKTGGGLTEAFF. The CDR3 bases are TGTGCCAGCACAAAGACAGGAGGAGGGCTCACTGAAGCTTTCTTT.